This TCR beta chain was profiled in a study of identical twins. The sample holds a few counts of this clonotype. No antigen is known for it. Template switching introduced a universal primer site, and the cDNA bore unique molecular identifiers. TCRdb itself ran the 5' RACE reads through MiXCR, one entry per CDR3 protein. The data contain approximately 1.8 million distinct CDR3 sequences, under 35% of them singletons. The donor group consisted entirely of healthy Caucasians. Overall study results and limits: In beta out-of-frame sequences, the excess sharing between twins was weaker. Insertions were fewer in abundant cord blood beta clonotypes, whereas memory repertoires showed none of this pattern.

V shed 2 bases and J 3 bases; nucleotides not matched to a gene: 5. This CDR3 region has 15 residues. Per the germline V gene, CDR1 is SEHNR and CDR2 is FQNEAQ (reference sequence). The chain combines TRBV7-9 with TRBJ1-1; 8 bases match TRBD1. Sequencing was done on a sample of cord blood. This clonotype was obtained from a newborn girl in good health. CDR3 loop: CASSLLGQDHTEAFF. In DNA form, the CDR3 reads TGTGCCAGCAGCTTACTGGGACAGGACCACACTGAAGCTTTCTTT.